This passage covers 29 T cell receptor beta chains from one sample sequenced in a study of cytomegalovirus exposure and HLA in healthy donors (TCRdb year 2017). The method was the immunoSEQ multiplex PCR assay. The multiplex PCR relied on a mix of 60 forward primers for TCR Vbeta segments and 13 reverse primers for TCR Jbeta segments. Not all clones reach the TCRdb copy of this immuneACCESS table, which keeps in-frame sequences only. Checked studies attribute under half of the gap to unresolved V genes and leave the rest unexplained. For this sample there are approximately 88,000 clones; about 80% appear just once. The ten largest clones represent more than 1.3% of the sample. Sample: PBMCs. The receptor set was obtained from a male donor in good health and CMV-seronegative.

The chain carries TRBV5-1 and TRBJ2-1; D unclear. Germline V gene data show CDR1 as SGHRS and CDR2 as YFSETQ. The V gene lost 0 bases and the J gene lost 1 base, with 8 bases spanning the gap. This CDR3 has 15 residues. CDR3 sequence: CASSLEQSSYNEQFF. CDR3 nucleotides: TGCGCCAGCAGCTTGGAACAGTCTTCCTACAATGAGCAGTTCTTC.

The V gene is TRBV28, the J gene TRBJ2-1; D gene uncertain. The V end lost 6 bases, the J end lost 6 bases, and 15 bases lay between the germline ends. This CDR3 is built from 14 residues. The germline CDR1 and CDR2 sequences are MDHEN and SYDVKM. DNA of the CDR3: TGTGCCAGCAGCCTTACCCCTTACGGCAATGAGCAGTTCTTC. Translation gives CASSLTPYGNEQFF. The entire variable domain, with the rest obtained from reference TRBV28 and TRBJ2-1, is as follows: DVKVTQSSRYLVKRTGEKVFLECVQDMDHENMFWYRQDPGLGLRLIYFSYDVKMKEKGDIPEGYSVSREKKERFSLILESASTNQTSMYLCASSLTPYGNEQFFGPGTRLTVL.

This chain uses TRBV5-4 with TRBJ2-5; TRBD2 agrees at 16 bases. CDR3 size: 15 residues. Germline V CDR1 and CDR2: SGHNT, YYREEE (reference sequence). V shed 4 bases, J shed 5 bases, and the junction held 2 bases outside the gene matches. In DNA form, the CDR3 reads TGTGCCAGCAGCGGGACTAGCGGGGGGGATGAGACCCAGTACTTC. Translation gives CASSGTSGGDETQYF.

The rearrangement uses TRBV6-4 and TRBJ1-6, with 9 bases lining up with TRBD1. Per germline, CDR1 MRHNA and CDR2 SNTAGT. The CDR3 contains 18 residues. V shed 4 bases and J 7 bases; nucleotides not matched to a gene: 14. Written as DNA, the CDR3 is TGTGCCAGCAGTGTCGAAGCCACCGGGACAGGGTTCAATTCACCCCTCCACTTT. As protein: CASSVEATGTGFNSPLHF.

The CDR3 bases are TGTGCCAGCAGTGAAATGGTGACTAGCTCCAATGAGCAGTTCTTC. As protein: CASSEMVTSSNEQFF. This chain uses TRBV2 with TRBJ2-1; 7 nucleotides line up with TRBD2. CDR1 SNHLY and CDR2 FYNNEI come from the germline V gene. The CDR3 runs to 15 residues. Unmatched junction bases numbered 7, after V lost 2 bases and J lost 6 bases.

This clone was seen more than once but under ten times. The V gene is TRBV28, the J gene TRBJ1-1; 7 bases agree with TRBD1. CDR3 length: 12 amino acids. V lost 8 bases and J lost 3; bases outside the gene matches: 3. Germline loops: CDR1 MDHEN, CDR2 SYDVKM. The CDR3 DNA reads TGTGCCAGCGCACAGGGGTACACTGAAGCTTTCTTT. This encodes CASAQGYTEAFF.

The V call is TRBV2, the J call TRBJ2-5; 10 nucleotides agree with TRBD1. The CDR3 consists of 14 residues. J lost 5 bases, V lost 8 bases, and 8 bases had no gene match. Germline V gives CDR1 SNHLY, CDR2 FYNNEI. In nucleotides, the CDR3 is TGTGCCAGCCGAGGGGGGACAGGGGCGGAGACCCAGTACTTC. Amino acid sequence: CASRGGTGAETQYF.

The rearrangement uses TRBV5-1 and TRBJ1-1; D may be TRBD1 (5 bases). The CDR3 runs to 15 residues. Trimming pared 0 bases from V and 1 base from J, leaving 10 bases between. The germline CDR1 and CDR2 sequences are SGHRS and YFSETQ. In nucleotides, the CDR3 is TGCGCCAGCAGCTTGGAACAGGCGACGAACACTGAAGCTTTCTTT. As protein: CASSLEQATNTEAFF.

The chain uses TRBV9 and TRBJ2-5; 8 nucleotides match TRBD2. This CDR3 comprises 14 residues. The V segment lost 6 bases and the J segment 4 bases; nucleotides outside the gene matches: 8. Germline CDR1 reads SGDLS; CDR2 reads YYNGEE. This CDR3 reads CASNRESGRETQYF. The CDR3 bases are TGTGCCAGCAACCGAGAGAGCGGGAGAGAGACCCAGTACTTC.

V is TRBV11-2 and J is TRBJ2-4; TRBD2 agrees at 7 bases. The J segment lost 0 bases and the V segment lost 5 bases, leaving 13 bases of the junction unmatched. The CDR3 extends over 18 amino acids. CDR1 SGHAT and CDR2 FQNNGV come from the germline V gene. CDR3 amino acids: CASSLLAGPLLAKNIQYF. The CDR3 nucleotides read TGTGCCAGCAGCCTGTTAGCGGGCCCTCTCCTAGCCAAAAACATTCAGTACTTC.

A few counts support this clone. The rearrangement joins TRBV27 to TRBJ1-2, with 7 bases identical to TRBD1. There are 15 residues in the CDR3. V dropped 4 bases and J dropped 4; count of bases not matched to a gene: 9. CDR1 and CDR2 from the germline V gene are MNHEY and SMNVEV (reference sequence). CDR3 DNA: TGTGCCAGCAGTTCGACTCCGGGACAGCTCTATGGCTACACCTTC. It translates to CASSSTPGQLYGYTF.

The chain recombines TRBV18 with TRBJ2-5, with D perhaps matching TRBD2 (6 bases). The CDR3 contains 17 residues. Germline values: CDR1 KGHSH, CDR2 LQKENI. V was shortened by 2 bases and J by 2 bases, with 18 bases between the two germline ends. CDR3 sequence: CASSPGTGFGEQETQYF. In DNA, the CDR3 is TGTGCCAGCTCACCAGGGACTGGGTTTGGAGAGCAAGAGACCCAGTACTTC.

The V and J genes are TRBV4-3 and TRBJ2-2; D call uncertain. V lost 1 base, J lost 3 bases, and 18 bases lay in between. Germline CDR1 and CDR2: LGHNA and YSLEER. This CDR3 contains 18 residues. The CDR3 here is CASSQVLALFSYTGELFF. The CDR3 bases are TGCGCCAGCAGCCAAGTCTTGGCTTTATTCTCCTACACCGGGGAGCTGTTTTTT.

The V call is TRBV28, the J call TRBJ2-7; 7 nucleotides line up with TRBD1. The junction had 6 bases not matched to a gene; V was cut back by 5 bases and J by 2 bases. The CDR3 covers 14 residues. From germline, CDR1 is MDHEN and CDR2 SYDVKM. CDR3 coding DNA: TGTGCCAGCAGTGGGGGCCAGGGGGCCTACGAGCAGTACTTC. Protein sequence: CASSGGQGAYEQYF.

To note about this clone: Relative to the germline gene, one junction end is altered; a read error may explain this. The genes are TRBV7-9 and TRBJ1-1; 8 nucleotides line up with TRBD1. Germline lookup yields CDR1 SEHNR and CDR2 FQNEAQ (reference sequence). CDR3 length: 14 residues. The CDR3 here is CSSSFQGASTEAFF. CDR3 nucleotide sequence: TGTTCCAGCAGCTTTCAGGGGGCGAGCACTGAAGCTTTCTTT.

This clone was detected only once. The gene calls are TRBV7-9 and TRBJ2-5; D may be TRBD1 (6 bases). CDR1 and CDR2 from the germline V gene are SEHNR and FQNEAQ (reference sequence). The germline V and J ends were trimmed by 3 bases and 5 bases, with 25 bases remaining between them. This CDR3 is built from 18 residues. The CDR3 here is CASSFGQLGEGIGETQYF. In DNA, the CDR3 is TGTGCCAGCAGCTTCGGACAGCTAGGGGAAGGCATTGGTGAGACCCAGTACTTC. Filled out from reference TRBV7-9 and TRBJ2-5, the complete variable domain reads DTGVSQNPRHKITKRGQNVTFRCDPISEHNRLYWYRQTLGQGPEFLTYFQNEAQLEKSRLLSDRFSAERPKGSFSTLEIQRTEQGDSAMYLCASSFGQLGEGIGETQYFGPGTRLLVL.

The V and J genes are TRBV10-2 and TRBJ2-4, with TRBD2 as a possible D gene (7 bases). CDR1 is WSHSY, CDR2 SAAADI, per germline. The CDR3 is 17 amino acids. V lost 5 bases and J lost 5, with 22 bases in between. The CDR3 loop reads CASSWASGGVEENIQYF. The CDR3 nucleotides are TGCGCCAGCAGTTGGGCCTCGGGGGGCGTCGAGGAAAACATTCAGTACTTC.

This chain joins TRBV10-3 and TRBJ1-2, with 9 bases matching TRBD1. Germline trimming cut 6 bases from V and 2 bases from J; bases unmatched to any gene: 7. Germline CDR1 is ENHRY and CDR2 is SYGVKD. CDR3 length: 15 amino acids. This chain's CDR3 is CAIRPDRGVNYGYTF. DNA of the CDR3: TGTGCCATCAGACCGGACAGGGGCGTCAACTATGGCTACACCTTC.

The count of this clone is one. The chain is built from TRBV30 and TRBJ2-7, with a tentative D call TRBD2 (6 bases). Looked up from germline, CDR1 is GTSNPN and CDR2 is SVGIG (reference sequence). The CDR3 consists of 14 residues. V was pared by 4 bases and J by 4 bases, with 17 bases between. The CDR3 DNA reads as TGTGCCTGGACGGGGGAAAAGGCGGGGTACGAGCAGTACTTC. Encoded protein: CAWTGEKAGYEQYF.

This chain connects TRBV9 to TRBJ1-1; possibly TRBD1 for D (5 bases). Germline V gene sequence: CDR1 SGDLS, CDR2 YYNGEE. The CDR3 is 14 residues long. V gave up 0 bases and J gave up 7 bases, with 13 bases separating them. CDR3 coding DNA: TGTGCCAGCAGCGTAGGTGGGGGGGGAGGTGAAGCTTTCTTT. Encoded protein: CASSVGGGGGEAFF.

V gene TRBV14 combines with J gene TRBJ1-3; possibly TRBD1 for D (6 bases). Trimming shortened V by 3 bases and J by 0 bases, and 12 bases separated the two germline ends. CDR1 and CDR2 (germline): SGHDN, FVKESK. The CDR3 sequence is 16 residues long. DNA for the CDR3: TGTGCCAGCAGCCATGAACAGGGATTCTCTGGAAACACCATATATTTT. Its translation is CASSHEQGFSGNTIYF.

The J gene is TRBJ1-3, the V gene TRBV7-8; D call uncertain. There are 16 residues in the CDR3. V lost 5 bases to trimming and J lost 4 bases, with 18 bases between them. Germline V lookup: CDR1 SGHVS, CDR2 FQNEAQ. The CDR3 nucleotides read TGTGCCAGCAGCGCCGGGAGCGGACTCTTAGGAAACACCATATATTTT. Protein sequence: CASSAGSGLLGNTIYF.

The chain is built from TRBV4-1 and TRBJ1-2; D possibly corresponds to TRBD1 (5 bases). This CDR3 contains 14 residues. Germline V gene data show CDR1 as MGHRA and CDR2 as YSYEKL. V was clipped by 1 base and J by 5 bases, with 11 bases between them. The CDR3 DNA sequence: TGCGCCAGCAGCCAAGGACAGACACATTATGGCTACACCTTC. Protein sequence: CASSQGQTHYGYTF.

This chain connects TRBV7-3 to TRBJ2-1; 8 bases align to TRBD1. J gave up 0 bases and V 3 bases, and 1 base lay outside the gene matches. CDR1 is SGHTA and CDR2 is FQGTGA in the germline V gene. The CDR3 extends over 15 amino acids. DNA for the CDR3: TGTGCCAGCAGCTTCGGGACAGGCTCCTACAATGAGCAGTTCTTC. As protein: CASSFGTGSYNEQFF.

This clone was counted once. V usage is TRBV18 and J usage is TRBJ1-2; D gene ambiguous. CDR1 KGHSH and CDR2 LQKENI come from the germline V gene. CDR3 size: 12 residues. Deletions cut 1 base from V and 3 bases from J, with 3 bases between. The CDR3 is CASSPRDYGYTF. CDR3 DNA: TGTGCCAGCTCACCACGCGACTATGGCTACACCTTC. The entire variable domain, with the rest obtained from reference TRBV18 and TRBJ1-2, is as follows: NAGVMQNPRHLVRRRGQEARLRCSPMKGHSHVYWYRQLPEEGLKFMVYLQKENIIDESGMPKERFSAEFPKEGPSILRIQQVVRGDSAAYFCASSPRDYGYTFGSGTRLTVV.

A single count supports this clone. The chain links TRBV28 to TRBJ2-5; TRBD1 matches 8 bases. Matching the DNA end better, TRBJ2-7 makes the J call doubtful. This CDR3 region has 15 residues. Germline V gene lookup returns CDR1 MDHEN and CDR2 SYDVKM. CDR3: CASSWTGTGDYEQYF. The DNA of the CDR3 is TGTGCCAGCAGTTGGACCGGGACAGGAGACTACGAGCAGTACTTC.

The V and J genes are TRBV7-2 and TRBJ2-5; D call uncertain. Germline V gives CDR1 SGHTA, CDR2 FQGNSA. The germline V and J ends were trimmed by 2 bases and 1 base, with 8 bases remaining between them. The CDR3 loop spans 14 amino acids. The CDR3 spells CASSLSTAQETQYF. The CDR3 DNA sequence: TGTGCCAGCAGCTTATCAACAGCCCAAGAGACCCAGTACTTC.

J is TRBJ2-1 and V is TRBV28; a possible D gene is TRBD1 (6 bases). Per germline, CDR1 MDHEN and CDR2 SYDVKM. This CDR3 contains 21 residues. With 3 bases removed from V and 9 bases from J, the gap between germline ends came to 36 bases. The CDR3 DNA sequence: TGTGCCAGCAGTTTCCCCCACCCACCCACTACCCCGGGACACTTCTCTGTTGAGCAGTTCTTC. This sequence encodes CASSFPHPPTTPGHFSVEQFF.

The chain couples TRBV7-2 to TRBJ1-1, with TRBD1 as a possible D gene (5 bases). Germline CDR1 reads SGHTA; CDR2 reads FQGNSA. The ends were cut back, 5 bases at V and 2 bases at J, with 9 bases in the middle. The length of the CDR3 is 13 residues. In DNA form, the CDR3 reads TGTGCCAGCAGCCCAGGGTTTAACACTGAAGCTTTCTTT. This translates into CASSPGFNTEAFF.